This entry concerns a single TCR beta chain. TCRdb keeps only in-frame clones here, not all; method: immunoSEQ multiplex PCR. The data hold over 75,000 clones, with around 92% observed a single time. The CDR3 loop spans 15 amino acids. V shed 5 bases and J shed 0 bases, with 11 bases lying between them. Looked up from germline, CDR1 is SGHTA and CDR2 is FQGNSA. This entry belongs to a study of T cell changes during pregnancy in multiple sclerosis. This rearrangement joins TRBV7-2 to TRBJ2-1, with D uncertain. The sequence was collected from a female donor with multiple sclerosis, enrolled in a pregnancy study. Sequenced material: peripheral blood, taken in the first trimester of pregnancy. CDR3 residues: CASSPQRSSYNEQFF. The CDR3 region has the DNA TGTGCCAGCAGCCCCCAGAGGAGCTCCTACAATGAGCAGTTCTTC.